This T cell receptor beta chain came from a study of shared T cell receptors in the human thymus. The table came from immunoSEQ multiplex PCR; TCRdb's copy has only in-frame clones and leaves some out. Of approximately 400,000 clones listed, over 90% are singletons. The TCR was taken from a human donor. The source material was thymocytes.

The CDR3 DNA reads TGTGCCAGCAGTGAAGGGGTCGGGCAGGGTGACCCCGGGGAGCTGTTTTTT. This codes for CASSEGVGQGDPGELFF. V is TRBV6-1 and J is TRBJ2-2; D might be TRBD1 (5 bases). The CDR3 length is 17 residues. Germline lookup yields CDR1 MNHNS and CDR2 SASEGT. Trimming left V 1 base short and J 6 bases short, with 18 bases between.